The rows below give T cell receptor beta chains drawn from one sample of a study of control samples from healthy donors and cancer patients. The method was immunoSEQ multiplex PCR; TCRdb's version includes in-frame clones alone and lacks a portion of them. The sample contains about 89,000 clones, over 65% of which appear only once. Sequences were obtained from blood. The receptors derive from a woman aged 40-49 years in good health. The CDR3 runs from the conserved cysteine through the conserved F or W. A D gene is named only where the DNA matches it firmly. Rows give clone size only sometimes, using once, few, many, or a class for an expanded clone.

V gene	clone size	D gene	J gene	CDR3 protein	CDR3 DNA
TRBV19	.	.	TRBJ2-3	CASMSRDGTSTDTQYF	TGTGCCAGTATGAGTAGGGACGGAACTAGCACAGATACGCAGTATTTT
TRBV23-1	.	.	TRBJ1-4	CASNTNPRAFRVHNEKLFF	TGCGCCAGCAATACAAACCCTCGAGCCTTCCGCGTCCATAATGAAAAACTGTTTTTT
TRBV5-3	.	.	TRBJ1-2	CARSSGLLGYTF	TGTGCCAGAAGCTCGGGACTACTTGGCTACACCTTC
TRBV4-1	.	TRBD2	TRBJ2-6	CASSQGYGGGLYPLSGANVLTF	TGCGCCAGCAGCCAAGGATACGGGGGGGGCCTTTACCCTCTCTCTGGGGCCAACGTCCTGACTTTC
TRBV11-3	.	TRBD2	TRBJ2-5	CASSSQTSVETQYF	TGTGCCAGCAGCTCCCAGACTAGCGTAGAGACCCAGTACTTC
TRBV12-3/TRBV12-4	.	TRBD1	TRBJ1-2	CASSPDRGYGYTF	TGTGCCAGCAGTCCGGACAGGGGCTATGGCTACACCTTC
TRBV27	few	TRBD2	TRBJ2-1	CASSPLGTTIYNEQFF	TGTGCCAGCAGTCCTTTGGGGACTACCATATACAATGAGCAGTTCTTC
TRBV5-1	.	.	TRBJ2-5	CASSPTAGQETQYF	TGCGCCAGCAGCCCTACGGCGGGACAAGAGACCCAGTACTTC
TRBV30	.	.	TRBJ2-3	CAWSTSSFADTQYF	TGTGCCTGGAGTACTAGCAGTTTCGCAGATACGCAGTATTTT
TRBV15	.	.	TRBJ1-5	CATSITTSNQPQHF	TGTGCCACCAGCATTACGACAAGCAATCAGCCCCAGCATTTT
TRBV7-2	.	TRBD2	TRBJ2-7	CASSLILAGVGEQYF	TGTGCCAGCAGCTTAATACTAGCGGGGGTAGGGGAGCAGTACTTC
TRBV2	few	TRBD1	TRBJ2-7	CASNAGGSYEQYF	TGTGCCAGCAACGCAGGGGGCTCCTACGAGCAGTACTTC
TRBV5-1	.	.	TRBJ1-5	CASSLTGQQNQPQHF	TGCGCCAGCAGCTTGACTGGACAGCAGAATCAGCCCCAGCATTTT
TRBV7-9	.	.	TRBJ1-6	CASSGPRSGYNYNSPLHF	TGTGCCAGCAGCGGACCACGGTCCGGGTACAATTATAATTCACCCCTCCACTTT
TRBV4-1	.	.	TRBJ1-2	CASSQEWPPRGNYGYTF	TGCGCCAGCAGCCAAGAATGGCCTCCCCGGGGGAACTATGGCTACACCTTC
TRBV30	.	.	TRBJ2-4	CAWSVSRVNIQYF	TGTGCCTGGAGTGTTAGTAGGGTGAACATTCAGTACTTC
TRBV24-1	once	TRBD2	TRBJ2-3	CATSDPEVGRGGTDTQYF	TGTGCCACCAGTGACCCTGAGGTCGGGCGGGGGGGCACAGATACGCAGTATTTT
TRBV6-2/TRBV6-3	.	.	TRBJ2-5	CASSPTSMETQYF	TGTGCCAGCAGTCCGACTAGTATGGAGACCCAGTACTTC
TRBV18	.	TRBD1	TRBJ2-5	CASSTGQGETQYF	TGTGCCAGCTCAACCGGACAGGGGGAGACCCAGTACTTC
TRBV10-2	.	.	TRBJ2-7	CASSAVGGYEQYF	TGCGCCAGCAGTGCCGTAGGAGGCTACGAGCAGTACTTC
TRBV14	.	.	TRBJ2-3	CASSQGLTRNTQYF	TGTGCCAGCAGCCAGGGCCTAACCAGGAATACGCAGTATTTT
TRBV7-2	.	.	TRBJ2-3	CASSDRLADTQYF	TGTGCCAGCAGCGACCGACTAGCAGATACGCAGTATTTT
TRBV9	.	.	TRBJ1-1	CASSVDVGNTEAFF	TGTGCCAGCAGCGTAGATGTGGGGAACACTGAAGCTTTCTTT